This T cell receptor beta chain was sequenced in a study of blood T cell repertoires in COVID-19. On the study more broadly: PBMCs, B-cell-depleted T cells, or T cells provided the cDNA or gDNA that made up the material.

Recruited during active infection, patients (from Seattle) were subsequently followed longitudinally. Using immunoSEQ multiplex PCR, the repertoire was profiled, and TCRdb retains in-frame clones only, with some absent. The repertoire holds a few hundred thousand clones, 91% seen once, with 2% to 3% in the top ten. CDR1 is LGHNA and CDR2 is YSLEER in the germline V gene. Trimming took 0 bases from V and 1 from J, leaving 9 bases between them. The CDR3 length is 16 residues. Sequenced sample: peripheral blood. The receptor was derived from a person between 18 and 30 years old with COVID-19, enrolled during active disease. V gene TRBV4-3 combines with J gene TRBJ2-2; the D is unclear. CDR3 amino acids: CASSQDWRGNTGELFF. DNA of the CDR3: TGCGCCAGCAGCCAAGATTGGAGAGGGAACACCGGGGAGCTGTTTTTT.